Following are 26 T cell receptor beta chains from one sample sequenced in a study of T cells in Graves' hyperthyroidism and ophthalmopathy. There were TCR beta CDR3 regions amplified from RNA transcripts. First-round RT-PCR targeting the TCR CDR3 was performed with the HTBI primer set. Each CDR3 protein gets one entry after TCRdb re-called the multiplex PCR reads with MiXCR. The top ten clones hold about 20% of a sample with around 580,000 distinct CDR3 sequences, roughly 17% of them seen once. Sequenced input: blood. These receptors were taken from a woman under 30 with Graves' hyperthyroidism.

In its sample, this clonotype was seen a few times. The rearrangement joins TRBV11-1 to TRBJ2-7; D possibly corresponds to TRBD1 (6 bases). V lost 1 base and J lost 5, with 12 bases in between. CDR3 length: 14 residues. The germline CDR1 and CDR2 sequences are SGHAT and FQDESV (reference sequence). CDR3 in DNA: TGTGCCAGCAGCTTAGAAGGCAGGGGACACGAGCAGTACTTC. Its protein product is CASSLEGRGHEQYF. The whole variable domain, filled in from reference TRBV11-1 and TRBJ2-7, reads EAEVAQSPRYKITEKSQAVAFWCDPISGHATLYWYRQILGQGPELLVQFQDESVVDDSQLPKDRFSAERLKGVDSTLKIQPAELGDSAMYLCASSLEGRGHEQYFGPGTRLTVT.

The chain combines TRBV19 with TRBJ2-7; the match to TRBD2 covers 8 bases. The V gene's germline CDR1 is LNHDA and CDR2 SQIVND (reference sequence). The CDR3 loop spans 14 amino acids. Losses at the gene ends were 5 bases for V and 5 bases for J; bases not matched to a gene: 8. CDR3 sequence (DNA): TGTGCCAGTAGTCGCTCACTAGCGGAGGACGAGCAGTACTTC. This translates into CASSRSLAEDEQYF.

This clonotype was seen a few times. The rearrangement joins TRBV7-8 to TRBJ2-7; D may be TRBD2 (6 bases). The V gene's germline CDR1 is SGHVS and CDR2 FQNEAQ. V was cut by 5 bases and J by 0 bases, with 11 bases left in between. The CDR3 extends over 14 amino acids. CDR3 nucleotide sequence: TGTGCCAGCAGCGGGGGACTTCGCTCCTACGAGCAGTACTTC. This sequence encodes CASSGGLRSYEQYF.

There are many counts of this clonotype. In DNA form, the CDR3 reads TGTGCCCGAGGGGGACAGGGGGACACCGGGGAGCTGTTTTTT. It encodes CARGGQGDTGELFF. V usage is TRBV30 and J usage is TRBJ2-2; 11 bases map to TRBD1. J was trimmed by 3 bases and V by 8 bases; bases with no gene match: 5. Germline CDR1 reads GTSNPN; CDR2 reads SVGIG (reference sequence). The CDR3 length is 14 residues. Variable domain in full (rest from reference TRBV30 and TRBJ2-2): SQTIHQWPATLVQPVGSPLSLECTVEGTSNPNLYWYRQAAGRGLQLLFYSVGIGQISSEVPQNLSASRPQDRQFILSSKKLLLSDSGFYLCARGGQGDTGELFFGEGSRLTVL.

This clonotype was seen many times. The junction does not match germline at one end; this may be a read error. J is TRBJ1-5 and V is TRBV15, with a possible D match to TRBD1 (5 bases). Per germline, CDR1 LNHNV and CDR2 YYDKDF (reference sequence). The CDR3 totals 13 residues. CDR3 bases: TGTGCCAGCAGCGAGGCGGGGCGTGCGCCCCAGCATTTT. This codes for CASSEAGRAPQHF.

This clonotype was seen many times. This rearrangement joins TRBV12-3 or TRBV12-4 to TRBJ2-3, with TRBD2 identical over 7 bases. CDR3 length equals 15 residues. V was clipped by 3 bases and J by 3 bases; unmatched bases: 6. CDR3 sequence: CASSFYGGLTDTQYF. The CDR3 bases are TGTGCCAGCAGTTTCTACGGGGGGTTGACAGATACGCAGTATTTT.

This clonotype was counted at least ten times. The rearrangement uses TRBV29-1 and TRBJ1-2; possible D gene TRBD1, 5 bases. The CDR3 consists of 13 residues. The germline gives CDR1 SQVTM, CDR2 ANQGSEA. The ends were cut back, 6 bases at V and 5 bases at J, with 16 bases in the middle. The CDR3 DNA reads TGCAGCGTAACTAGGGGCCGATCGTATGGCTACACCTTC. Its protein product is CSVTRGRSYGYTF.

This clonotype was recorded at least ten times. The chain carries TRBV7-8 and TRBJ2-3, with D tentatively TRBD2 (6 bases). CDR3 length: 17 residues. CDR1 SGHVS and CDR2 FQNEAQ come from the germline V gene. V was cut by 0 bases and J by 0 bases, with 13 bases left in between. Here the CDR3 reads CASSLALRELSTDTQYF. The CDR3 DNA sequence: TGTGCCAGCAGCTTAGCGCTGCGGGAACTTAGCACAGATACGCAGTATTTT.

The rearrangement links TRBV5-1 to TRBJ2-7; D perhaps matches TRBD2 (6 bases). V was cut by 4 bases and J by 0 bases, with 23 bases left in between. CDR1 and CDR2 from the germline V gene are SGHRS and YFSETQ. This CDR3 has 18 amino acids. The CDR3 coding sequence is TGCGCCAGCAGCGTCGCCCCGATAGGGCGGGGCGGCTCCTACGAGCAGTACTTC. Translation gives CASSVAPIGRGGSYEQYF. Full variable domain (rest looked up from reference TRBV5-1 and TRBJ2-7): KAGVTQTPRYLIKTRGQQVTLSCSPISGHRSVSWYQQTPGQGLQFLFEYFSETQRNKGNFPGRFSGRQFSNSRSEMNVSTLELGDSALYLCASSVAPIGRGGSYEQYFGPGTRLTVT.

This chain uses TRBV7-9 with TRBJ1-1; 10 bases fit TRBD1. The CDR3 totals 14 residues. The ends lost 4 bases at V and 6 bases at J; junction bases unmatched: 5. Per germline, CDR1 SEHNR and CDR2 FQNEAQ (reference sequence). The DNA for the CDR3 is TGTGCCAGCAGCTCGGGACAGGGGAGTCCTGAAGCTTTCTTT. As protein: CASSSGQGSPEAFF. Filled out from reference TRBV7-9 and TRBJ1-1, the complete variable domain reads DTGVSQNPRHKITKRGQNVTFRCDPISEHNRLYWYRQTLGQGPEFLTYFQNEAQLEKSRLLSDRFSAERPKGSFSTLEIQRTEQGDSAMYLCASSSGQGSPEAFFGQGTRLTVV.

This clonotype appeared many times. This rearrangement joins TRBV10-3 to TRBJ1-4; a weak D match, TRBD1 (6 bases). V was cut by 2 bases and J by 6 bases, with 16 bases left in between. CDR3 length: 16 amino acids. Germline assignment: CDR1 ENHRY and CDR2 SYGVKD. The CDR3 protein is CAISEAVGTPDEKLFF. The CDR3 nucleotides read TGTGCCATCAGTGAGGCCGTCGGGACACCGGATGAAAAACTGTTTTTT.

This clonotype was found a few times. The junction shows a germline mismatch at one end, possibly a read error. J is TRBJ2-1 and V is TRBV6-2 or TRBV6-3, with D unresolved. The CDR3 extends over 14 amino acids. CDR1 MNHEY and CDR2 SVGEGT come from the germline V gene. CDR3 residues: CASSSSPLYNEQSF. The DNA of the CDR3 is TGTGCCAGCAGTTCCTCCCCCCTCTACAATGAGCAGTCCTTC.

This clonotype occurred a few times. The rearrangement links TRBV12-3 or TRBV12-4 to TRBJ2-6; TRBD1 is a possible D gene (5 bases). The CDR3 runs to 17 residues. V was pared by 1 base and J by 0 bases, with 10 bases between. The CDR3 coding sequence is TGTGCCAGCAGTTTAGGGGGCGGTAGCTCTGGGGCCAACGTCCTGACTTTC. Translated, it gives CASSLGGGSSGANVLTF.

This clonotype occurred a few times. The V gene is TRBV29-1, the J gene TRBJ2-7; D is undetermined. The germline CDR1 and CDR2 sequences are SQVTM and ANQGSEA. The CDR3 totals 12 residues. Trimming shortened V by 4 bases and J by 6 bases, and 13 bases separated the two germline ends. CDR3 bases: TGCAGCGTTGCGGACGGTGTGAGCGAGCAGTACTTC. It codes for CSVADGVSEQYF.

This clonotype appeared a single time. The V call is TRBV20-1, the J call TRBJ2-1, with 9 bases fitting TRBD2. V dropped 2 bases and J dropped 7; count of bases not matched to a gene: 9. This CDR3 has 15 residues. CDR1 is DFQATT, CDR2 SNEGSKA, per germline (reference sequence). The CDR3 coding sequence is TGCAGTGCTAGAACCGGGACTAGCCTTAGAAATGAGCAGTTCTTC. Its protein product is CSARTGTSLRNEQFF.

The J gene is TRBJ2-1, the V gene TRBV20-1, with 7 bases lining up with TRBD1. Germline lookup yields CDR1 DFQATT and CDR2 SNEGSKA (reference sequence). This CDR3 contains 14 residues. V dropped 5 bases and J dropped 1; count of bases not matched to a gene: 5. CDR3 in DNA: TGCAGTGCTTGGGGACAGCTATCCTACAATGAGCAGTTCTTC. It encodes CSAWGQLSYNEQFF.

In this sample, this clonotype turned up once. The chain links TRBV20-1 to TRBJ1-2; D remains ambiguous. Germline V lookup: CDR1 DFQATT, CDR2 SNEGSKA (reference sequence). This CDR3 is built from 15 residues. V lost 6 bases and J lost 2, with 19 bases in between. CDR3 amino acids: CSAPPSTGLNYGYTF. The CDR3 DNA follows: TGCAGTGCACCGCCATCCACGGGCCTCAACTATGGCTACACCTTC.

The gene calls are TRBV28 and TRBJ2-1; 15 bases line up with TRBD2. Germline V lookup: CDR1 MDHEN, CDR2 SYDVKM. J gave up 4 bases and V 1 base, and 8 bases lay outside the gene matches. This CDR3 has 19 amino acids. In DNA form, the CDR3 reads TGTGCCAGCAGTTTATTTTGGACTAGCGGGAGGGGGGTATACAATGAGCAGTTCTTC. Its translation is CASSLFWTSGRGVYNEQFF.

This chain uses TRBV5-8 with TRBJ2-6; 9 bases are shared with TRBD1. CDR1 is SGHTS and CDR2 is YDEGEE in the germline V gene. The CDR3 runs 17 residues. J was trimmed by 3 bases and V by 4 bases; bases with no gene match: 8. The CDR3 sequence is CASSPDRGWDGANVLTF. CDR3 sequence (DNA): TGTGCCAGCAGCCCGGACAGGGGATGGGATGGGGCCAACGTCCTGACTTTC.

This clonotype was detected a few times. The chain joins TRBV20-1 to TRBJ1-2; D ambiguous. The CDR3 totals 14 residues. The germline V and J ends were trimmed by 0 bases and 0 bases, with 8 bases remaining between them. Germline CDR1 and CDR2: DFQATT and SNEGSKA (reference sequence). The CDR3 DNA is TGCAGTGCTAGAGATCCGACGGCTAACTATGGCTACACCTTC. This gives the protein CSARDPTANYGYTF.

In its sample, this clonotype was seen many times. The rearrangement links TRBV3-1 to TRBJ2-7; possible D gene TRBD1, 6 bases. CDR1 and CDR2 (germline): LGHDT, YNNKEL (reference sequence). This CDR3 is built from 14 residues. Trimming stripped 3 bases from V and 2 bases from J, with 11 bases between. The CDR3 sequence is CASSHPGHPYEQYF. The CDR3 DNA reads as TGTGCCAGCAGCCACCCGGGACATCCCTACGAGCAGTACTTC.

This clonotype was counted at least ten times. This chain uses TRBV20-1 with TRBJ2-3, with a weak D call TRBD2 (6 bases). This CDR3 comprises 15 residues. Germline V CDR1 and CDR2: DFQATT, SNEGSKA (reference sequence). The germline V and J ends were trimmed by 4 bases and 0 bases, with 14 bases remaining between them. The CDR3 sequence: CSATTRDSSTDTQYF. The CDR3 nucleotides are TGCAGTGCTACAACCCGGGACTCGAGCACAGATACGCAGTATTTT.

Worth noting for this clonotype: The CDR3 ends on some other residue instead of the conserved phenylalanine or tryptophan, so this is likely a read error. V gene TRBV7-2 combines with J gene TRBJ2-2, with 12 bases aligning to TRBD2. V trimming: 5 bases; J trimming: 2 bases; junction bases outside the gene matches: 6. The CDR3 has 17 amino acids. Looked up from germline, CDR1 is SGHTA and CDR2 is FQGNSA. The CDR3 DNA reads TGTGCCAGCAGCACGGGGACTAGCGGGCAAAACACCGGGGAGCTGTTTTTA. Protein product: CASSTGTSGQNTGELFL.

Note on this clonotype: The germline gene is not matched at one end of the junction; a read error may be the cause. This chain links TRBV5-1 with TRBJ2-5; D unclear. Germline-derived CDR1 and CDR2 are SGHRS and YFSETQ. There are 12 residues in the CDR3. Here the CDR3 reads CGSSLGQETQYF. In DNA form, the CDR3 reads TGCGGCAGCAGCTTGGGCCAAGAGACCCAGTACTTC.

This clonotype was counted a single time. A much more abundant neighbour one base away suggests this may be a read error. This chain uses TRBV5-1 with TRBJ2-3; D is undetermined. The V gene lost 5 bases and the J gene lost 4 bases, with 11 bases spanning the gap. CDR3 length: 13 residues. Germline lookup yields CDR1 SGHRS and CDR2 YFSETQ. The CDR3 nucleotides are TGCGCCAGCAGGCCCCCAGCTCCAGATACGCAGTATTTT. It yields the protein CASRPPAPDTQYF.

The chain employs TRBV29-1 and TRBJ2-7; no clear D. Trimming stripped 7 bases from V and 2 bases from J, with 15 bases between. Germline CDR1 is SQVTM and CDR2 is ANQGSEA. The CDR3 runs 13 residues. CDR3 sequence: CSARSDATYEQYF. The CDR3 DNA follows: TGCAGCGCCAGATCCGACGCCACCTACGAGCAGTACTTC.